Sequencing of this T cell receptor beta chain was carried out in a study of OX40 agonist ivuxolimab in advanced cancers. Looking at the study overall: Patients were given ivuxolimab, an antibody that agonizes OX40 (CD134).

Study-wide findings and caveats: Clonal expansion from baseline to week 6 occurred in both CD4+ and CD8+ T cells. Some nonresponders likewise displayed low normalized T-cell clonal expansion. The antigen specificity of the peripheral T cells (those that were expanded) was not determined.

Germline V gene data show CDR1 as MDHEN and CDR2 as SYDVKM. V was clipped by 7 bases and J by 5 bases, with 34 bases between them. This CDR3 comprises 20 residues. Using immunoSEQ multiplex PCR, the repertoire was profiled, and TCRdb retains in-frame clones only, with some absent. The table has some 83,000 clones, more than 75% seen once. A word on this clone: Antigen unknown.

Sequenced material: CD4+ or CD8+ T cells sorted from blood, taken in a trial of the OX40 agonist ivuxolimab. The TCR sequence derives from an adult with an advanced solid tumor such as melanoma, head and neck, liver or kidney cancer. This rearrangement joins TRBV28 to TRBJ2-3; D might be TRBD2 (7 bases). CDR3 nucleotide sequence: TGTGCCAGCAAACCACCCGGCGGGTCGGGGGGCCGCATTATAAGAGATACGCAGTATTTT. Protein: CASKPPGGSGGRIIRDTQYF.